These 27 T cell receptor beta chains came from one sample sequenced in a study of early T cells in non-severe SARS-CoV-2 infection. MiXCR, run by TCRdb on the 5' RACE reads, gives a single entry per CDR3 protein. The sample yields 75,000 to 100,000 distinct CDR3 sequences, approximately 16% seen once. The sequencing input was whole blood. Receptor source: an adult who was a healthcare worker with PCR-confirmed SARS-CoV-2 infection or an uninfected control (not recorded which).

A few counts support this clonotype. The chain is built from TRBV27 and TRBJ2-4, with 13 bases that match TRBD2. Germline V gives CDR1 MNHEY, CDR2 SMNVEV (reference sequence). Trimming removed 6 bases from V and 4 bases from J; junction bases left unmatched: 0. The CDR3 is 14 amino acids. The CDR3 here is CASRGLAGKNIQYF. Here the CDR3 DNA reads TGTGCCAGCAGGGGACTAGCGGGAAAAAACATTCAGTACTTC.

This clonotype appeared many times. The V and J genes are TRBV11-2 and TRBJ2-1; 7 bases line up with TRBD1. Germline V lookup: CDR1 SGHAT, CDR2 FQNNGV. The length of the CDR3 is 15 residues. V gave up 2 bases and J gave up 0 bases; unmatched junction bases: 1. The CDR3 protein is CASSLRDSSYNEQFF. The CDR3, as DNA: TGTGCCAGCAGCTTACGGGACAGCTCCTACAATGAGCAGTTCTTC. The full variable domain, its missing parts supplied by reference TRBV11-2 and TRBJ2-1, is EAGVAQSPRYKIIEKRQSVAFWCNPISGHATLYWYQQILGQGPKLLIQFQNNGVVDDSQLPKDRFSAERLKGVDSTLKIQPAKLEDSAVYLCASSLRDSSYNEQFFGPGTRLTVL.

This clonotype was found a few times. The chain recombines TRBV28 with TRBJ2-4, with D possibly matching TRBD1 (6 bases). The germline V gene has CDR1 MDHEN and CDR2 SYDVKM. The V gene lost 7 bases and the J gene lost 7 bases, with 11 bases spanning the gap. The CDR3 extends over 12 amino acids. CDR3 DNA: TGTGCCAGCACCCCACAGGGTAACATTCAGTACTTC. Translating it yields CASTPQGNIQYF. The whole variable domain, filled in from reference TRBV28 and TRBJ2-4, reads DVKVTQSSRYLVKRTGEKVFLECVQDMDHENMFWYRQDPGLGLRLIYFSYDVKMKEKGDIPEGYSVSREKKERFSLILESASTNQTSMYLCASTPQGNIQYFGAGTRLSVL.

By share, this clonotype ranks as medium-sized. V and J are TRBV20-1 and TRBJ2-7, with 8 bases fitting TRBD2. CDR1 and CDR2 from the germline V gene are DFQATT and SNEGSKA (reference sequence). V lost 0 bases, J lost 7 bases, and 8 bases stayed unmatched. This CDR3 has 14 amino acids. This chain's CDR3 is CSARDGTSGEEQYF. The CDR3 DNA follows: TGCAGTGCTAGAGACGGAACTAGCGGAGAAGAGCAGTACTTC.

The gene calls are TRBV7-2 and TRBJ1-5; TRBD1 might be the D (5 bases). Germline values: CDR1 SGHTA, CDR2 FQGNSA. The CDR3 covers 15 residues. With 5 bases removed from V and 3 bases from J, the gap between germline ends came to 14 bases. The CDR3 nucleotides are TGTGCCAGCAGCCCCATATGGGGGGACAATCAGCCCCAGCATTTT. Translating it yields CASSPIWGDNQPQHF.

Only a few counts were recorded for this clonotype. The V call is TRBV20-1, the J call TRBJ2-7, with 8 bases aligning to TRBD2. The CDR3 is 16 amino acids. Germline V CDR1 and CDR2: DFQATT, SNEGSKA (reference sequence). The V gene end was trimmed by 0 bases and the J gene end by 3 bases; junction bases not matched to a gene: 10. CDR3 sequence reads: CSARDQGGSGGYEQYF. In DNA form, the CDR3 reads TGCAGTGCTAGAGATCAGGGTGGCAGCGGGGGCTACGAGCAGTACTTC.

The sample holds many counts of this clonotype. The chain combines TRBV12-3 or TRBV12-4 with TRBJ2-1; 13 positions match TRBD2. J lost 12 bases, V lost 2 bases, and 4 bases had no gene match. The CDR3 consists of 14 residues. The CDR3 region is CASSLTSGRGWQFF. DNA of the CDR3: TGTGCCAGCAGTTTAACTAGCGGGAGGGGATGGCAGTTCTTC.

Ten or more counts support this clonotype. The gene calls are TRBV28 and TRBJ1-3, with D unresolved. V was shortened by 5 bases and J by 4 bases, with 9 bases between the two germline ends. Germline values: CDR1 MDHEN, CDR2 SYDVKM. The CDR3 spans 13 residues. The CDR3 bases are TGTGCCAGCAGTCCGATATCCGGAAACACCATATATTTT. Translation gives CASSPISGNTIYF.

This clonotype has more than one count but fewer than ten. The chain joins TRBV12-3 or TRBV12-4 to TRBJ2-6; 7 bases fit TRBD1. This CDR3 has 15 amino acids. J was trimmed by 4 bases and V by 5 bases; bases with no gene match: 5. CDR3 loop: CASSIQGRGANVLTF. The CDR3 nucleotides read TGTGCCAGCAGTATACAGGGGCGCGGGGCCAACGTCCTGACTTTC.

The table lists this clonotype with a few counts. CDR3 bases: TGCAGTGCTAGAGATCCGCTAGTTGGTACGCAGTATTTT. This translates into CSARDPLVGTQYF. This chain joins TRBV20-1 and TRBJ2-3; D ambiguous. With 0 bases removed from V and 8 bases from J, the gap between germline ends came to 12 bases. This CDR3 is built from 13 residues. Germline-derived CDR1 and CDR2 are DFQATT and SNEGSKA (reference sequence).

This clonotype was counted ten times or more. The rearrangement links TRBV9 to TRBJ2-5; 14 bases are a match to TRBD2. The CDR3 runs 16 residues. Germline V gene sequence: CDR1 SGDLS, CDR2 YYNGEE. With V trimmed by 3 bases and J by 5 bases, 6 bases remained unmatched. The CDR3 is CASSATSGGAAETQYF. The CDR3 nucleotides read TGTGCCAGCAGCGCGACTAGCGGGGGGGCCGCGGAGACCCAGTACTTC.

This clonotype was observed a handful of times. CDR3 sequence (DNA): TGCAGCGGACAGGACGCTCTCTATGGCTACACCTTC. Its translation: CSGQDALYGYTF. This rearrangement joins TRBV29-1 to TRBJ1-2; perhaps TRBD1 as D (6 bases). The V gene's germline CDR1 is SQVTM and CDR2 ANQGSEA. This CDR3 is 12 amino acids long. V was pared by 7 bases and J by 4 bases, with 13 bases between.

A few counts support this clonotype. This chain connects TRBV7-9 to TRBJ2-2; no clear D gene. CDR1 is SEHNR and CDR2 is FQNEAQ in the germline V gene (reference sequence). The V end lost 3 bases, the J end lost 2 bases, and 4 bases lay between the germline ends. The CDR3 has 13 amino acids. The CDR3 is CASSFVNTGELFF. Written as DNA, the CDR3 is TGTGCCAGCAGCTTTGTAAACACCGGGGAGCTGTTTTTT. The full variable domain, with the rest looked up from reference TRBV7-9 and TRBJ2-2, is DTGVSQNPRHKITKRGQNVTFRCDPISEHNRLYWYRQTLGQGPEFLTYFQNEAQLEKSRLLSDRFSAERPKGSFSTLEIQRTEQGDSAMYLCASSFVNTGELFFGEGSRLTVL.

V is TRBV7-9 and J is TRBJ2-7; TRBD2 matches at 10 bases. Trimming took 3 bases from V and 5 from J; bases not matched to a gene: 7. The CDR3 is 15 amino acids. Germline lookup yields CDR1 SEHNR and CDR2 FQNEAQ (reference sequence). The CDR3 here is CASSFSSGSVHEQYF. For the CDR3, the DNA is TGTGCCAGCAGCTTTTCTAGCGGGAGTGTCCACGAGCAGTACTTC.

V usage is TRBV5-1 and J usage is TRBJ1-5; D perhaps matches TRBD1 (5 bases). CDR3 size: 16 residues. Trimming took off 4 bases at V and 4 bases at J, with 18 bases between the two ends. Per the germline V gene, CDR1 is SGHRS and CDR2 is YFSETQ. The chain's CDR3 is CASSDGALGGNQPQHF. For the CDR3, the DNA is TGCGCCAGCAGCGACGGGGCATTAGGAGGTAATCAGCCCCAGCATTTT.

The chain joins TRBV6-5 to TRBJ2-3; 11 bases map to TRBD2. This CDR3 contains 16 residues. Germline CDR1 is MNHEY and CDR2 is SVGAGI. Trimming took 6 bases from V and 6 from J; bases not matched to a gene: 11. The CDR3 nucleotides read TGTGCCAGCAGGACCAATAGCGGGAGGGCTACGGATACGCAGTATTTT. It encodes CASRTNSGRATDTQYF.

In its sample, this clonotype was seen a few times. The gene calls are TRBV6-2 or TRBV6-3 and TRBJ2-2; 7 bases align to TRBD1. The CDR3 loop spans 15 amino acids. Germline-derived CDR1 and CDR2 are MNHEY and SVGEGT. The J segment lost 7 bases and the V segment lost 0 bases, leaving 5 bases of the junction unmatched. CDR3 coding DNA: TGTGCCAGCAGTTACTCGGACAGGCTGTACGGGGAGCTGTTTTTT. It yields the protein CASSYSDRLYGELFF.

With regard to this clonotype: The conserved final phenylalanine or tryptophan is absent from the CDR3, which likely points to a read error. The limits of the CDR3 on the DNA are not certain, so only TCRdb's listed CDR3 is given. The chain carries TRBV5-3 and TRBJ1-6. TRBV5-3 is identified as an open reading frame with a role that is uncertain. The CDR3 comprises 10 residues, both ends counted. The CDR3 reads CARSLPAGPG.

The chain couples TRBV6-2 or TRBV6-3 to TRBJ1-5, with D hard to call. The CDR3 is made up of 12 amino acids. CDR1 is MNHEY, CDR2 SVGEGT, per germline. Between the trimmed V and J ends, which lost 7 bases and 6 bases, there was a span of 10 bases. As DNA, the CDR3 is TGTGCCAGCACCGAGGGTGGTCAGCCCCAGCATTTT. This encodes CASTEGGQPQHF.

The rearrangement links TRBV4-2 to TRBJ2-2; D remains ambiguous. Germline V gene sequence: CDR1 LGHNA, CDR2 YNFKEQ. CDR3 length equals 16 residues. The V gene lost 1 base and the J gene lost 0 bases, with 9 bases spanning the gap. CDR3 sequence (DNA): TGTGCCAGCAGCCAAGTACAACAGCCGAACACCGGGGAGCTGTTTTTT. Translating it yields CASSQVQQPNTGELFF.

The rearrangement joins TRBV7-9 to TRBJ2-7, with 8 nucleotides matching TRBD1. The trim removed 6 bases at V and 1 base at J, leaving 5 bases unmatched. Germline CDR1 reads SEHNR; CDR2 reads FQNEAQ (reference sequence). This CDR3 is 14 amino acids long. CDR3 coding DNA: TGTGCCAGCAGACCTGGACAGGGTTCCTACGAGCAGTACTTC. This codes for CASRPGQGSYEQYF.

The chain combines TRBV7-9 with TRBJ2-5; 8 nucleotides agree with TRBD2. The CDR3 runs 17 residues. Germline loops: CDR1 SEHNR, CDR2 FQNEAQ (reference sequence). V trimming: 3 bases; J trimming: 1 base; junction bases outside the gene matches: 10. The CDR3 here is CASSFASGGNFQETQYF. DNA of the CDR3: TGTGCCAGCAGCTTCGCCAGCGGGGGAAACTTCCAAGAGACCCAGTACTTC.

This clonotype appeared many times. V usage is TRBV29-1 and J usage is TRBJ1-1, with 8 bases matching TRBD1. CDR3 length equals 14 residues. After removal of 1 base from V and 8 bases from J, the junction contained 9 bases not matched to a gene. Germline V CDR1 and CDR2: SQVTM, ANQGSEA. The chain's CDR3 is CSVEVPGGLAEAFF. The CDR3 nucleotides read TGCAGCGTTGAAGTTCCAGGGGGCCTAGCGGAAGCTTTCTTT.

This clonotype was picked up many times. The chain is built from TRBV9 and TRBJ1-1, with D perhaps matching TRBD1 (6 bases). Trimming stripped 4 bases from V and 4 bases from J, with 14 bases between. Per germline, CDR1 SGDLS and CDR2 YYNGEE. This CDR3 comprises 14 residues. CDR3: CASSLTGTSTEAFF. The DNA of the CDR3 is TGTGCCAGCAGCTTAACAGGGACAAGCACTGAAGCTTTCTTT.

On this clonotype: A single base separates this from a much larger clone, so it may be a read error. The chain joins TRBV29-1 to TRBJ1-1; 7 nucleotides align to TRBD1. Trimming took 7 bases from V and 10 from J; bases not matched to a gene: 12. The CDR3 covers 12 residues. Looked up from germline, CDR1 is SQVTM and CDR2 is ANQGSEA. CDR3 DNA: TGCAGCGCCGGGACAGAGGTTAGGGGAGCTTTCTTT. Amino acid sequence: CSAGTEVRGAFF. Full variable domain (outside the CDR3, taken from reference TRBV29-1 and TRBJ1-1): SAVISQKPSRDICQRGTSLTIQCQVDSQVTMMFWYRQQPGQSLTLIATANQGSEATYESGFVIDKFPISRPNLTFSTLTVSNMSPEDSSIYLCSAGTEVRGAFFGQGTRLTVV.

This clonotype was seen more than once but under ten times. The genes are TRBV6-1 and TRBJ2-3, with D tentatively TRBD1 (6 bases). Germline loops: CDR1 MNHNS, CDR2 SASEGT. There are 14 residues in the CDR3. The V gene lost 7 bases and the J gene lost 6 bases, with 17 bases spanning the gap. As DNA, the CDR3 is TGTGCCAGCAATATAGGGGGATTGGCGGATACGCAGTATTTT. This encodes CASNIGGLADTQYF.

V usage is TRBV18 and J usage is TRBJ1-2; D gene ambiguous. In germline, CDR1 is KGHSH, CDR2 LQKENI. The V end was cut by 6 bases, the J end by 8 bases, with 13 bases between. The CDR3 length is 12 residues. In nucleotides, the CDR3 is TGTGCCAGCTCGTCGGAGTCCCGGGGCTACACCTTC. It translates to CASSSESRGYTF. Together with reference TRBV18 and TRBJ1-2, the CDR3 gives the full variable domain: NAGVMQNPRHLVRRRGQEARLRCSPMKGHSHVYWYRQLPEEGLKFMVYLQKENIIDESGMPKERFSAEFPKEGPSILRIQQVVRGDSAAYFCASSSESRGYTFGSGTRLTVV.